The present T cell receptor (beta chain) was sequenced within a study of blood T cell repertoires in COVID-19 (dated by TCRdb to the early 2020s). For context, the study as a whole: Samples covering the acute and convalescent phases of COVID-19 were provided by collaborators in the United States, Italy and Spain. HLA class I and class II types, where available, came from metadata supplied by the sample provider rather than from assay-based typing. A de-identified subject ID, COVID-19 status, age in years and sex were almost always included in the sample metadata. The material from the prospective study consisted of cDNA or gDNA derived from T cells, B-cell-depleted T cells, or PBMCs. Deeply sampled blood TCRbeta repertoires from subjects exposed to, actively infected with, or recovered from COVID-19 were included in the dataset. Samples were obtained from the ongoing ImmuneRACE study (first 160 participants) and from 1,000 to 1,500 subjects provided by 6 global collaborators. The repertoires were made available in a free public database intended to serve as a resource for research on the immune response to SARS-CoV-2. General conclusions and limits of the study: How much clinical and demographic metadata was included differed by source and by participant, and the metadata was provided uncurated.

TCRbeta CDR3 regions were amplified from genomic DNA by means of the immunoSEQ Assay, a bias-controlled multiplex PCR. Under the source paper's analysis protocol: Nucleated cell counts per sample were estimated from amplification of reference gene primers within the assay. Sequence reads were collapsed and filtered to measure the absolute abundance of every unique TCRbeta CDR3 rearrangement. For each sample, productive Simpson clonality was calculated as the square root of Simpson's diversity index across productive rearrangements. In its TCRdb copy, this immuneACCESS table keeps in-frame sequences only and misses some clones. Where compared with another copy, unresolved V genes explain less than half of these, and the others have no known cause. That table supplies the V and J calls and clone size; D and trimming were determined from the DNA. The sample yields about 180,000 clones; 65% to 85% were counted once. Of the sample, around 7% is held by the ten largest clones.

Worth noting for this clone: The specificity of this receptor is unknown. No qualities accompany the bases; no much larger clone lies one base away.

CDR1 and CDR2, looked up from the germline V gene, are SGHRS and YFSETQ. Its CDR3 holds 14 amino acids, cysteine through phenylalanine. The read is trimmed to its CDR3 DNA, 42 bases read in frame from base 1. V trim: 4 bases; J trim: 1 base; unmatched bases: 2. In Seattle, one collaborating source enrolled patients while the infection was active and tracked those patients longitudinally over the course of disease. Each collaborating institution followed its own protocols to collect whole blood in K2EDTA tubes. For TCRbeta analysis, collaborators shipped samples as frozen whole blood, isolated PBMCs, or DNA extracted from either of those sample types.

The V and J genes are TRBV5-1 and TRBJ2-5, and 9 junctional nucleotides match TRBD1. Input material: peripheral blood. This TCR was recovered from a woman in her forties with COVID-19, enrolled during active disease. This receptor carries the CDR3 CASSGQGLQETQYF. The sequence in DNA is TGCGCCAGCAGCGGACAGGGGCTCCAAGAGACCCAGTACTTC.